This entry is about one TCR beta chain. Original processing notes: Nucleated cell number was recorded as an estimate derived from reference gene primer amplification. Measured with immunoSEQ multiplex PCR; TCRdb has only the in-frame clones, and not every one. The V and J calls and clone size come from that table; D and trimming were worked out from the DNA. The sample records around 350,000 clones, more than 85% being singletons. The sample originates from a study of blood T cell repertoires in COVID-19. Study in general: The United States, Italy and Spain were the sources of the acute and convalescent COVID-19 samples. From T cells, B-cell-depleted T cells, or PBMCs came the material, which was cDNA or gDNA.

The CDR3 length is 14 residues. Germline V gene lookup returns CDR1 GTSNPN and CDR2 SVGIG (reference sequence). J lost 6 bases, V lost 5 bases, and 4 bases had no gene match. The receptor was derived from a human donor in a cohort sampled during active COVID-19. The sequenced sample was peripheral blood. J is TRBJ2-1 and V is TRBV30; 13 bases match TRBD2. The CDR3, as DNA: TGTGCCTGGGGGACTAGCGGGGCCCCCAATGAGCAGTTCTTC. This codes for CAWGTSGAPNEQFF.